A selection of T cell receptor beta chains follows, all from one sample in a study of blood T cell repertoires in COVID-19. Method: immunoSEQ multiplex PCR; TCRdb's copy keeps in-frame clones and lacks some. The sample carries 90,000 to 120,000 clones, around 83% recorded once. The sample was peripheral blood. The receptors here all came from a human donor in a cohort sampled during active COVID-19. Each CDR3 is given with its conserved first and last residue. Fields, in order: CDR3 protein, CDR3 DNA, V gene, D gene, J gene, clone size. D genes are given only for firm matches. Size tells how often a clone was seen (once, few, many) or the class of an expanded clone, and some rows leave it out.

cdr3_aa: CASSPSQGGSGNEQFF; cdr3_nt: TGTGCCAGCAGCCCGTCACAGGGGGGGTCTGGCAATGAGCAGTTCTTC; v_call: TRBV7-3; d_call: -; j_call: TRBJ2-1; clone_size: few
cdr3_aa: CASSDSPGTQNTGELFF; cdr3_nt: TGTGCCAGCAGTGATAGCCCCGGGACACAGAACACCGGGGAGCTGTTTTTT; v_call: TRBV6-1; d_call: -; j_call: TRBJ2-2; clone_size: -
cdr3_aa: CASSLSRSAEAFF; cdr3_nt: TGTGCCAGCAGTTTATCCCGGTCTGCTGAAGCTTTCTTT; v_call: TRBV12-3/TRBV12-4; d_call: -; j_call: TRBJ1-1; clone_size: -
cdr3_aa: CASSLGQGAEEQYF; cdr3_nt: TGCGCCAGCAGCTTGGGCCAGGGGGCAGAGGAGCAGTACTTC; v_call: TRBV5-1; d_call: TRBD1; j_call: TRBJ2-7; clone_size: -
cdr3_aa: CATSEQTGSKELFF; cdr3_nt: TGTGCCACCAGTGAACAAACAGGGTCTAAGGAGCTGTTTTTT; v_call: TRBV24-1; d_call: -; j_call: TRBJ2-2; clone_size: -
cdr3_aa: CASMQGAYNSPLHF; cdr3_nt: TGTGCCAGCATGCAGGGGGCCTATAATTCACCCCTCCACTTT; v_call: TRBV7-9; d_call: TRBD1; j_call: TRBJ1-6; clone_size: -
cdr3_aa: CASSFRQGNGNTIYF; cdr3_nt: TGTGCCAGCAGCTTCCGACAGGGGAATGGAAACACCATATATTTT; v_call: TRBV7-2; d_call: TRBD1; j_call: TRBJ1-3; clone_size: -
cdr3_aa: CASIPGQGMNGYTF; cdr3_nt: TGTGCCAGCATCCCGGGACAGGGTATGAATGGCTACACCTTC; v_call: TRBV28; d_call: TRBD1; j_call: TRBJ1-2; clone_size: -
cdr3_aa: CASSLDTSGAYEQYF; cdr3_nt: TGTGCCAGCAGCTTAGATACTAGCGGGGCGTACGAGCAGTACTTC; v_call: TRBV7-2; d_call: TRBD2; j_call: TRBJ2-7; clone_size: -
cdr3_aa: CASSPRYRGKLFF; cdr3_nt: TGTGCCAGCTCACCACGCTACAGGGGGAAACTGTTTTTT; v_call: TRBV18; d_call: TRBD1; j_call: TRBJ1-4; clone_size: -